The rows below give T cell receptor beta chains drawn from one sample of a study of OX40 agonist ivuxolimab in advanced cancers. The assay was immunoSEQ multiplex PCR, and TCRdb's table has in-frame clones only and misses some. The sample carries 55,000 to 85,000 clones, roughly 85% recorded once. The sample in question was CD4+ or CD8+ T cells sorted from blood, obtained in a trial of the OX40 agonist ivuxolimab. These TCRs come from an adult with an advanced solid tumor such as melanoma, head and neck, liver or kidney cancer. Both conserved end residues are part of each CDR3. A D gene is named only where the DNA matches it firmly. The size entry is marked missing in some rows and otherwise reads once, few, many or a size class.

-	TRBV7-2	14	TRBJ2-5	-	CASSLAGQQETQYF	TGTGCCAGCAGCTTAGCAGGGCAGCAAGAGACCCAGTACTTC
-	TRBV7-9	13	TRBJ2-7	-	CASSLAAEYEQYF	TGTGCCAGCAGCTTAGCTGCGGAGTACGAGCAGTACTTC
TRBD1	TRBV7-8	15	TRBJ1-5	-	CASSTTGQGIQPQHF	TGTGCCAGCAGCACGACCGGACAGGGGATACAGCCCCAGCATTTT
-	TRBV28	16	TRBJ2-7	-	CASRGGGTLSSYEQYF	TGTGCCAGCAGGGGGGGTGGGACCTTAAGCTCCTACGAGCAGTACTTC
-	TRBV19	15	TRBJ1-5	once	CASMKEPAGARPQHF	TGTGCCAGTATGAAGGAGCCCGCAGGGGCACGGCCCCAGCATTTT
-	TRBV27	15	TRBJ1-5	-	CASSPRTDSNQPQHF	TGTGCCAGCAGCCCCCGGACAGATAGCAATCAGCCCCAGCATTTT
TRBD2	TRBV27	18	TRBJ2-2	once	CASSLWASGGAGTGELFF	TGTGCCAGCAGTTTATGGGCTAGCGGGGGGGCCGGGACCGGGGAGCTGTTTTTT
TRBD1	TRBV19	14	TRBJ2-7	-	CASSTSAGGYEQYF	TGTGCCAGTAGTACCTCCGCAGGGGGCTACGAGCAGTACTTC
TRBD2	TRBV7-9	15	TRBJ2-7	-	CASSPRGGGSYEQYF	TGTGCCAGCAGCCCCCGCGGGGGAGGCTCCTACGAGCAGTACTTC
-	TRBV9	16	TRBJ1-3	-	CASSVDIGVSGNTIYF	TGTGCCAGCAGCGTAGATATCGGGGTCTCTGGAAACACCATATATTTT
-	TRBV7-2	12	TRBJ2-3	-	CASSLGTDTQYF	TGTGCCAGCAGCTTGGGCACAGATACGCAGTATTTT
-	TRBV30	12	TRBJ2-7	-	CAWSSGLGEQYF	TGTGCCTGGAGTTCGGGATTAGGCGAGCAGTACTTC
TRBD1	TRBV19	16	TRBJ1-5	-	CASSNRGLLSNQPQHF	TGTGCCAGTAGCAACAGGGGGCTATTGAGCAATCAGCCCCAGCATTTT
-	TRBV4-3	15	TRBJ2-3	-	CASSQEKAPTDTQYF	TGCGCCAGCAGCCAAGAGAAGGCTCCCACAGATACGCAGTATTTT
-	TRBV11-3	13	TRBJ2-3	-	CASSLGITDTQYF	TGTGCCAGCAGCTTAGGGATCACAGATACGCAGTATTTT
TRBD1	TRBV30	15	TRBJ2-5	once	CAWSLPGTGVETQYF	TGTGCCTGGAGTCTCCCGGGGACAGGGGTAGAGACCCAGTACTTC
-	TRBV14	15	TRBJ2-7	-	CASSQGMGSLYEQYF	TGTGCCAGCAGCCAAGGGATGGGGAGCCTCTACGAGCAGTACTTC
TRBD1	TRBV5-4	13	TRBJ2-7	-	CASSYTGVHEQYF	TGTGCCAGCAGCTACACAGGGGTTCACGAGCAGTACTTC
TRBD2	TRBV5-5	14	TRBJ2-7	-	CASSSSTSGSEQYF	TGTGCCAGCAGCTCTTCGACTAGCGGGAGCGAGCAGTACTTC
TRBD1	TRBV15	14	TRBJ2-7	few	CATSRTGGVYEQYF	TGTGCCACCAGCAGGACAGGGGGCGTTTACGAGCAGTACTTC
-	TRBV28	15	TRBJ1-5	few	CASSFGGDSNQPQHF	TGTGCCAGCAGTTTCGGAGGGGATAGCAATCAGCCCCAGCATTTT
TRBD1	TRBV28	15	TRBJ1-2	-	CASSLRDRDLLGYTF	TGTGCCAGCAGTTTGAGGGACAGGGACCTCTTAGGCTACACCTTC
TRBD2	TRBV19	14	TRBJ2-7	-	CASSPRTSVDEQYF	TGTGCCAGTAGTCCGCGGACTAGCGTTGACGAGCAGTACTTC
-	TRBV5-4	14	TRBJ2-7	once	CASSLSGYLYEQYF	TGTGCCAGCAGCTTGAGCGGTTATCTCTACGAGCAGTACTTC
-	TRBV5-4	15	TRBJ2-6	-	CASSFGSSGANVLTF	TGTGCCAGCAGCTTCGGGAGCTCTGGGGCCAACGTCCTGACTTTC
TRBD1	TRBV7-8	13	TRBJ1-6	few	CASSLQGDSPLHF	TGTGCCAGCAGCTTACAGGGGGATTCACCCCTCCACTTT
-	TRBV7-9	14	TRBJ1-5	-	CASSLEGSFQPQHF	TGTGCCAGCAGCCTCGAGGGGAGCTTTCAGCCCCAGCATTTT
-	TRBV9	15	TRBJ2-7	-	CASSVGWEQAYEQYF	TGTGCCAGCAGCGTAGGCTGGGAGCAGGCCTACGAGCAGTACTTC
-	TRBV4-3	15	TRBJ1-6	-	CASSLNRVQNSPLHF	TGCGCCAGCAGCCTGAACAGGGTACAGAATTCACCCCTCCACTTT
-	TRBV6-4	14	TRBJ1-1	-	CATRFNGRSTEAFF	TGTGCCACAAGGTTTAATGGCCGGAGCACTGAAGCTTTCTTT
-	TRBV5-1	16	TRBJ2-1	-	CASSLEAGSSYNEQFF	TGCGCCAGCAGCTTGGAGGCAGGGAGCTCCTACAATGAGCAGTTCTTC
-	TRBV29-1	12	TRBJ1-2	-	CSVGDLGGGYTF	TGCAGCGTTGGAGATCTTGGGGGTGGCTACACCTTC
-	TRBV10-2	11	TRBJ2-1	-	CASSESSLLFF	TGCGCCAGCAGTGAGTCGAGTCTCCTGTTCTTC
-	TRBV7-2	14	TRBJ2-3	-	CASSLVAGTDTQYF	TGTGCCAGCAGCTTAGTCGCGGGCACAGATACGCAGTATTTT
TRBD1	TRBV29-1	13	TRBJ2-1	-	CSTGQGAWNEQFF	TGCAGCACCGGACAGGGGGCGTGGAATGAGCAGTTCTTC
-	TRBV28	13	TRBJ1-2	-	CASSSTYPYGYTF	TGTGCCAGCAGTTCGACTTACCCCTATGGCTACACCTTC
TRBD1	TRBV9	15	TRBJ2-7	once	CASSGGGQIISEQYF	TGTGCCAGCAGCGGTGGGGGACAGATAATCTCCGAGCAGTACTTC
-	TRBV2	14	TRBJ1-5	-	CASRDTAINQPQHF	TGTGCCAGCAGAGATACAGCAATCAATCAGCCCCAGCATTTT
-	TRBV6-6	12	TRBJ1-2	-	CASSARGYGYTF	TGTGCCAGCAGTGCCAGGGGATATGGCTACACCTTC